This TCR beta chain was sequenced during a study of PD-1 blockade in mismatch repair-deficient tumors. Study background: All were previously treated, progressing patients with some twelve mismatch repair-deficient cancer types.

Clones were sequenced by immunoSEQ multiplex PCR, and TCRdb holds only the in-frame ones, with some missing. The sample shows some 100,000 clones, 82% of them seen only once. Regarding the study as a whole: Tumor-resident clones, often absent from pretreatment blood, expanded after pembrolizumab and then contracted.

Concerning this clone itself: Its antigen is not known.

All patients were mismatch repair deficient, assessed by either PCR or immunohistochemistry. The TCR-sequenced patients were three responders to pembrolizumab. Germline V gene lookup returns CDR1 WNHNN and CDR2 SYGVQD (reference sequence). This CDR3 has 16 residues. Germline trimming cut 4 bases from V and 5 bases from J; bases unmatched to any gene: 6. The sequence was obtained from an adult with mismatch repair-deficient cancer. The specimen comprised peripheral blood, sampled 36 weeks after starting pembrolizumab. The rearrangement links TRBV10-1 to TRBJ2-1; 12 bases map to TRBD2. This CDR3 reads CASSALLAGGNNEQFF. The CDR3 DNA reads TGCGCCAGCAGTGCCCTACTAGCGGGAGGAAACAATGAGCAGTTCTTC.